This entry is about one T cell receptor beta chain. Antigen: not known. TCRdb itself ran the 5' RACE reads through MiXCR, one entry per CDR3 protein. The table lists 450,000 to 550,000 distinct CDR3 sequences, less than 20% of them singletons. CDR1 ENHRY and CDR2 SYGVKD come from the germline V gene. V shed 5 bases, J shed 2 bases, and the junction held 7 bases outside the gene matches. The CDR3 runs to 16 residues. This sample was taken from a study of T cells after yellow fever vaccination. Study findings and constraints: Clonotypes found in both CD4 and CD8 compartments made up a small share.

The clonotype was recovered from a man aged 30 to 39 who received the YFV17D yellow fever vaccine. Source: PBMCs, taken 15 days after the yellow fever booster vaccination. This sequence joins TRBV10-3 and TRBJ2-3, with 10 bases matching TRBD1. CDR3 amino acids: CAISPGQGKVTDTQYF. DNA for the CDR3: TGTGCCATCAGTCCGGGACAGGGGAAAGTCACAGATACGCAGTATTTT.